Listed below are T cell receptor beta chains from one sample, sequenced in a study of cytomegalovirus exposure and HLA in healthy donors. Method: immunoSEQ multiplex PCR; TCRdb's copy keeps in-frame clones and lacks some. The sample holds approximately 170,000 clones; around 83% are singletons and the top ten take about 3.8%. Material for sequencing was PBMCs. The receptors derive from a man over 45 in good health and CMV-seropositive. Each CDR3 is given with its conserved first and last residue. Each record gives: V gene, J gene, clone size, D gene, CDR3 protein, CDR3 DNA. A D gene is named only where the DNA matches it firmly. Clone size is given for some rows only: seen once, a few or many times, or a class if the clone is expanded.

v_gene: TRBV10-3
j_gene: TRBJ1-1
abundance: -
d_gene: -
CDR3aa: CAIGTNTEAFF
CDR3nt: TGTGCCATCGGGACAAACACTGAAGCTTTCTTT

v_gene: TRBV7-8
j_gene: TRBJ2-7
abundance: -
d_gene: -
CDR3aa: CASSLSGAIYEQYF
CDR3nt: TGTGCCAGCAGCTTGAGTGGGGCGATCTACGAGCAGTACTTC

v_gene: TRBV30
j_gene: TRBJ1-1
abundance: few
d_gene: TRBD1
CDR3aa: CAWRGQMNTEAFF
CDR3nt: TGTGCCTGGAGGGGACAGATGAACACTGAAGCTTTCTTT

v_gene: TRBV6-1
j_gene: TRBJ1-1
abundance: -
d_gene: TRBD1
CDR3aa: CATEGANVGTEAFF
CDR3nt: TGTGCCACCGAGGGGGCTAATGTAGGTACTGAAGCTTTCTTT

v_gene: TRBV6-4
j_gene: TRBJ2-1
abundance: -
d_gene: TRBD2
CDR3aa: CASSDSAGGYNEQFF
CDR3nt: TGTGCCAGCAGTGACTCGGCGGGGGGATACAATGAGCAGTTCTTC

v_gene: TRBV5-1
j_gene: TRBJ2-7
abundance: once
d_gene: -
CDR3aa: CASSLRDKTYEQYF
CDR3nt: TGCGCCAGCAGCTTAAGGGACAAGACCTACGAGCAGTACTTC

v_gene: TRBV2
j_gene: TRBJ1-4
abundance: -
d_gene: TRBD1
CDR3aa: CATSTGVGEKLFF
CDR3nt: TGTGCCACTTCGACAGGGGTCGGGGAAAAACTGTTTTTT

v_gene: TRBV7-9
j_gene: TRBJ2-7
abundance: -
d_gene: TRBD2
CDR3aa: CASRPTGGAGYEQYF
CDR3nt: TGTGCCAGCAGACCCACCGGGGGGGCGGGCTACGAGCAGTACTTC

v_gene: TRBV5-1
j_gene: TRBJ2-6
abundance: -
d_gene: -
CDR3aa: CASSFRTGGGLAGSSGANVLTF
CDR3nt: TGCGCCAGCAGCTTTCGTACAGGGGGAGGCCTAGCGGGAAGCTCTGGGGCCAACGTCCTGACTTTC

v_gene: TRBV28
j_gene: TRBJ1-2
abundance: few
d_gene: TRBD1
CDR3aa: CASSLGQGGYGYTF
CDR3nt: TGTGCCAGCAGTTTAGGGCAGGGGGGATATGGCTACACCTTC

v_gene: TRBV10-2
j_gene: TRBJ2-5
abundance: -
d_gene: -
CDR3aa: CASSESVYSQETQYF
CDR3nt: TGCGCCAGCAGTGAGTCGGTCTACTCCCAAGAGACCCAGTACTTC

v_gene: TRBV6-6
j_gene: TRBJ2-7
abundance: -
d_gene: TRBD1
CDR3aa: CASSKGTGVGEQYF
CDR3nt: TGTGCCAGCAGTAAAGGGACAGGGGTAGGGGAGCAGTACTTC

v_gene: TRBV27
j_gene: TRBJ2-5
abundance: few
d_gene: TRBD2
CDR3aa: CASMRGGRVETQYF
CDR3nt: TGTGCCAGCATGCGGGGGGGCCGGGTGGAGACCCAGTACTTC

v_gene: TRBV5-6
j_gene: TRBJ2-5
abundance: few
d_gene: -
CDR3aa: CASSLSETQYF
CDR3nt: TGTGCCAGCAGCTTGTCGGAGACCCAGTACTTC

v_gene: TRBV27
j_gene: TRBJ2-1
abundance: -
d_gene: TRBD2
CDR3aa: CASRGGPHNEQFF
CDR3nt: TGTGCCAGCCGGGGGGGCCCTCACAATGAGCAGTTCTTC

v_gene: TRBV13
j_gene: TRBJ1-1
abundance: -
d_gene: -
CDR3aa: CASSLSLRQALNTEAFF
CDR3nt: TGTGCCAGCAGCTTATCGCTTAGACAGGCCCTGAACACTGAAGCTTTCTTT

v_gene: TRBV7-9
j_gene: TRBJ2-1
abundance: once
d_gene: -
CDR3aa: CASSPETGSDEQFF
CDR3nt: TGTGCCAGCAGCCCTGAAACGGGATCAGATGAGCAGTTCTTC